This T cell receptor beta chain was sequenced for a study of blood T cell repertoires in COVID-19. Clones were sequenced by immunoSEQ multiplex PCR, and TCRdb holds only the in-frame ones, with some missing. The profile shows approximately 120,000 clones, roughly 83% of them singletons. This clone was recorded a few times. Per germline, CDR1 SGHVS and CDR2 FQNEAQ. The V gene lost 1 base and the J gene lost 10 bases, with 11 bases spanning the gap. This CDR3 region has 14 residues. The chain employs TRBV7-8 and TRBJ1-6; possible D gene TRBD1, 5 bases. The specimen was peripheral blood. The clonotype originates from a woman aged 55-70 years with acute or convalescent COVID-19. The CDR3 DNA reads TGTGCCAGCAGCTTAGGCGGGGCAGAATCACCCCTCCACTTT. Its translation: CASSLGGAESPLHF.